These T cell receptor beta chains were read from a single sample in a study of Ad26.COV2.S vaccination and SARS-CoV-2 variants. Assay: immunoSEQ multiplex PCR; the TCRdb copy retains only in-frame clones and omits some. The repertoire has 300,000 to 400,000 clones, roughly nine tenths of them found once; the top ten carry roughly 6%. The sequences come from peripheral blood, collected in a trial of Ad26.COV2.S vaccine versus placebo. These receptors all come from a person aged 18-60 years who received the Ad26.COV2.S COVID-19 vaccine or a placebo. Both conserved end residues are part of each CDR3. A D gene is named only where the DNA matches it firmly. Clone size is given for some rows only: seen once, a few or many times, or a class if the clone is expanded.

cdr3_aa: CASSRNSGTSTGELFF
cdr3_nt: TGTGCCAGCTCACGAAATAGCGGGACTTCCACCGGGGAGCTGTTTTTT
v_call: TRBV18
d_call: TRBD2
clone_size: -
j_call: TRBJ2-2

cdr3_aa: CASSQSWDTEAFF
cdr3_nt: TGTGCCAGCTCACAGTCGTGGGACACTGAAGCTTTCTTT
v_call: TRBV18
d_call: -
clone_size: -
j_call: TRBJ1-1

cdr3_aa: CASSSTGSSNQPQHF
cdr3_nt: TGTGCCAGCAGCTCCACAGGGTCGAGCAATCAGCCCCAGCATTTT
v_call: TRBV6-5
d_call: -
clone_size: -
j_call: TRBJ1-5

cdr3_aa: CAWIAGTGFSGYGYTF
cdr3_nt: TGTGCCTGGATAGCCGGGACAGGGTTTTCAGGCTATGGCTACACCTTC
v_call: TRBV30
d_call: TRBD1
clone_size: many
j_call: TRBJ1-2

cdr3_aa: CASSQDRTLNTEAFF
cdr3_nt: TGCGCCAGCAGCCAAGATCGGACACTAAACACTGAAGCTTTCTTT
v_call: TRBV4-1
d_call: -
clone_size: -
j_call: TRBJ1-1

cdr3_aa: CASSLASGGQETQYF
cdr3_nt: TGCGCCAGCAGCTTGGCCTCAGGGGGCCAAGAGACCCAGTACTTC
v_call: TRBV5-1
d_call: TRBD1
clone_size: -
j_call: TRBJ2-5

cdr3_aa: CASMRLNTEAFF
cdr3_nt: TGTGCCAGTATGCGACTGAACACTGAAGCTTTCTTT
v_call: TRBV19
d_call: -
clone_size: -
j_call: TRBJ1-1

cdr3_aa: CASRGQGILFTEAFF
cdr3_nt: TGTGCCAGCAGAGGACAGGGGATTTTATTTACTGAAGCTTTCTTT
v_call: TRBV7-2
d_call: TRBD1
clone_size: -
j_call: TRBJ1-1

cdr3_aa: CASSDSYPGTVSSAFF
cdr3_nt: TGTGCCAGCAGTGACTCGTACCCAGGGACAGTGAGCTCAGCTTTCTTT
v_call: TRBV6-4
d_call: TRBD1
clone_size: few
j_call: TRBJ1-1

cdr3_aa: CASSPLLFEAQYF
cdr3_nt: TGTGCCAGCAGCCCTCTTTTGTTCGAAGCCCAGTACTTC
v_call: TRBV7-3
d_call: -
clone_size: -
j_call: TRBJ2-5

cdr3_aa: CASSPLNRVENTEAFF
cdr3_nt: TGTGCCAGCAGCCCTCTAAACAGGGTGGAGAACACTGAAGCTTTCTTT
v_call: TRBV5-4
d_call: -
clone_size: -
j_call: TRBJ1-1

cdr3_aa: CASSQDGRGNNEQFF
cdr3_nt: TGCGCCAGCAGCCAAGACGGCAGGGGTAACAATGAGCAGTTCTTC
v_call: TRBV4-3
d_call: -
clone_size: -
j_call: TRBJ2-1

cdr3_aa: CSVDIPRQGRWYEQYF
cdr3_nt: TGCAGCGTTGACATTCCACGACAGGGGAGGTGGTACGAGCAGTACTTC
v_call: TRBV29-1
d_call: TRBD1
clone_size: few
j_call: TRBJ2-7

cdr3_aa: CASSYSGGSETQYF
cdr3_nt: TGTGCCAGCAGCTATAGCGGGGGGTCAGAGACCCAGTACTTC
v_call: TRBV7-3
d_call: TRBD2
clone_size: -
j_call: TRBJ2-5

cdr3_aa: CASSLSLAVGNEQFF
cdr3_nt: TGCGCCAGCAGCTTGAGCCTAGCGGTAGGGAATGAGCAGTTCTTC
v_call: TRBV5-1
d_call: TRBD2
clone_size: -
j_call: TRBJ2-1

cdr3_aa: CASSPRTGALLYNEQFF
cdr3_nt: TGTGCCAGCTCACCGAGGACAGGGGCCCTCCTATACAATGAGCAGTTCTTC
v_call: TRBV18
d_call: TRBD1
clone_size: -
j_call: TRBJ2-1

cdr3_aa: CASSLAAGNSPLHF
cdr3_nt: TGTGCCAGCAGCTTAGCCGCGGGCAATTCACCCCTCCACTTT
v_call: TRBV7-2
d_call: -
clone_size: -
j_call: TRBJ1-6

cdr3_aa: CAILASGSWNTGELFF
cdr3_nt: TGTGCCATCCTAGCAAGCGGGAGTTGGAACACCGGGGAGCTGTTTTTT
v_call: TRBV7-9
d_call: TRBD2
clone_size: -
j_call: TRBJ2-2

cdr3_aa: CAIGPGQVQGYTF
cdr3_nt: TGTGCCATAGGACCGGGACAGGTGCAAGGCTACACCTTC
v_call: TRBV10-3
d_call: TRBD1
clone_size: -
j_call: TRBJ1-2

cdr3_aa: CASSSMNTGELFF
cdr3_nt: TGTGCCAGCAGTTCAATGAACACCGGGGAGCTGTTTTTT
v_call: TRBV6-2/TRBV6-3
d_call: -
clone_size: -
j_call: TRBJ2-2

cdr3_aa: CASSDFRANNEQFF
cdr3_nt: TGTGCCAGCAGTGATTTCCGAGCGAACAATGAGCAGTTCTTC
v_call: TRBV6-1
d_call: -
clone_size: -
j_call: TRBJ2-1

cdr3_aa: CASSADRGVFTEAFF
cdr3_nt: TGTGCCAGCAGCGCGGACAGGGGGGTATTCACTGAAGCTTTCTTT
v_call: TRBV9
d_call: TRBD1
clone_size: once
j_call: TRBJ1-1

cdr3_aa: CASSREGFTYNEQFF
cdr3_nt: TGCGCCAGCAGCCGAGAAGGGTTCACCTACAATGAGCAGTTCTTC
v_call: TRBV5-1
d_call: -
clone_size: few
j_call: TRBJ2-1

cdr3_aa: CASNQGRDTEAFF
cdr3_nt: TGTGCCAGCAATCAGGGTCGGGACACTGAAGCTTTCTTT
v_call: TRBV9
d_call: -
clone_size: -
j_call: TRBJ1-1

cdr3_aa: CATKSGQTNSPLHF
cdr3_nt: TGTGCCACCAAGTCGGGACAGACGAATTCACCCCTCCACTTT
v_call: TRBV24-1
d_call: TRBD1
clone_size: -
j_call: TRBJ1-6

cdr3_aa: CASDGGGGRGNTIYF
cdr3_nt: TGTGCCAGTGACGGTGGCGGGGGGCGCGGAAACACCATATATTTT
v_call: TRBV19
d_call: -
clone_size: -
j_call: TRBJ1-3

cdr3_aa: CASSLARRGVNNEKLFF
cdr3_nt: TGCGCCAGCAGCTTGGCCCGTAGAGGGGTGAATAATGAAAAACTGTTTTTT
v_call: TRBV5-1
d_call: -
clone_size: -
j_call: TRBJ1-4

cdr3_aa: CATSRGEETQYF
cdr3_nt: TGTGCCACCAGCAGAGGGGAAGAGACCCAGTACTTC
v_call: TRBV15
d_call: -
clone_size: -
j_call: TRBJ2-5

cdr3_aa: CASTGQETQYF
cdr3_nt: TGTGCCAGCACGGGTCAAGAGACCCAGTACTTC
v_call: TRBV12-3/TRBV12-4
d_call: -
clone_size: -
j_call: TRBJ2-5

cdr3_aa: CASSSGRLGLAANTEAFF
cdr3_nt: TGTGCCAGCTCATCCGGGCGATTGGGACTCGCCGCGAACACTGAAGCTTTCTTT
v_call: TRBV18
d_call: -
clone_size: once
j_call: TRBJ1-1

cdr3_aa: CASSPVFPLGVHGYTF
cdr3_nt: TGTGCCAGCAGCCCCGTTTTCCCCCTCGGTGTTCATGGCTACACCTTC
v_call: TRBV5-4
d_call: -
clone_size: -
j_call: TRBJ1-2

cdr3_aa: CASSLPGRRSDTQYF
cdr3_nt: TGTGCCAGCAGTCTTCCGGGACGGCGATCTGATACGCAGTATTTT
v_call: TRBV28
d_call: -
clone_size: few
j_call: TRBJ2-3

cdr3_aa: CAISETSEGTRYPYSGANVLTF
cdr3_nt: TGTGCCATCAGTGAGACGTCGGAGGGGACACGTTATCCCTACTCTGGGGCCAACGTCCTGACTTTC
v_call: TRBV10-3
d_call: -
clone_size: -
j_call: TRBJ2-6

cdr3_aa: CAWNQRGDNEQFF
cdr3_nt: TGTGCCTGGAACCAGCGGGGGGACAATGAGCAGTTCTTC
v_call: TRBV30
d_call: TRBD2
clone_size: once
j_call: TRBJ2-1

cdr3_aa: CAWSDGGAGWDKETQYF
cdr3_nt: TGTGCCTGGAGCGATGGGGGAGCGGGTTGGGATAAAGAGACCCAGTACTTC
v_call: TRBV30
d_call: -
clone_size: -
j_call: TRBJ2-5

cdr3_aa: CASTDRARNTGELFF
cdr3_nt: TGTGCCAGCACCGACAGGGCTAGGAACACCGGGGAGCTGTTTTTT
v_call: TRBV9
d_call: TRBD1
clone_size: -
j_call: TRBJ2-2

cdr3_aa: CASSLGPRSSYNSPLHF
cdr3_nt: TGTGCCAGCAGCCTGGGACCGAGGAGCTCCTATAATTCACCCCTCCACTTT
v_call: TRBV7-8
d_call: -
clone_size: -
j_call: TRBJ1-6

cdr3_aa: CASSLNPPGSTDGYTF
cdr3_nt: TGTGCCAGCAGTTTAAACCCCCCTGGGTCGACTGATGGCTACACCTTC
v_call: TRBV27
d_call: -
clone_size: -
j_call: TRBJ1-2

cdr3_aa: CASSLAQSRGVGGYTF
cdr3_nt: TGTGCCAGCAGCTTGGCTCAGTCACGGGGAGTGGGCGGCTACACCTTC
v_call: TRBV5-4
d_call: -
clone_size: -
j_call: TRBJ1-2

cdr3_aa: CASSYLGQNTGELFF
cdr3_nt: TGTGCCAGCAGCTACCTTGGACAGAACACCGGGGAGCTGTTTTTT
v_call: TRBV7-9
d_call: -
clone_size: -
j_call: TRBJ2-2

cdr3_aa: CASSLTPTSGTGELFF
cdr3_nt: TGTGCCAGCAGCTTAACACCAACCTCGGGCACCGGGGAGCTGTTTTTT
v_call: TRBV7-9
d_call: -
clone_size: -
j_call: TRBJ2-2

cdr3_aa: CASSLPAGGPEEQFF
cdr3_nt: TGTGCCAGCAGCCTCCCCGCGGGAGGGCCGGAGGAGCAGTTCTTC
v_call: TRBV7-9
d_call: TRBD2
clone_size: once
j_call: TRBJ2-1

cdr3_aa: CASSRRWAGRNTGELFF
cdr3_nt: TGTGCCAGCAGTCGAAGGTGGGCAGGGCGGAACACCGGGGAGCTGTTTTTT
v_call: TRBV25-1
d_call: -
clone_size: -
j_call: TRBJ2-2

cdr3_aa: CASSGTNPYNEQFF
cdr3_nt: TGTGCCAGTAGCGGAACCAATCCTTACAATGAGCAGTTCTTC
v_call: TRBV19
d_call: -
clone_size: -
j_call: TRBJ2-1

cdr3_aa: CASSLGQGTNTGELFF
cdr3_nt: TGTGCCAGCAGCTTAGGACAGGGAACGAACACCGGGGAGCTGTTTTTT
v_call: TRBV11-2
d_call: TRBD1
clone_size: -
j_call: TRBJ2-2

cdr3_aa: CASTPGGRYGYTF
cdr3_nt: TGTGCCAGCACCCCCGGAGGCCGCTATGGCTACACCTTC
v_call: TRBV12-3/TRBV12-4
d_call: -
clone_size: -
j_call: TRBJ1-2

cdr3_aa: CASSYFNGRIKNTEAFF
cdr3_nt: TGTGCCAGCAGTTACTTCAACGGTCGGATCAAGAACACTGAAGCTTTCTTT
v_call: TRBV6-2/TRBV6-3
d_call: -
clone_size: -
j_call: TRBJ1-1

cdr3_aa: CATSRDREAGAREQYF
cdr3_nt: TGTGCCACCAGCAGAGATCGGGAAGCGGGAGCTAGGGAGCAGTACTTC
v_call: TRBV15
d_call: TRBD2
clone_size: -
j_call: TRBJ2-7